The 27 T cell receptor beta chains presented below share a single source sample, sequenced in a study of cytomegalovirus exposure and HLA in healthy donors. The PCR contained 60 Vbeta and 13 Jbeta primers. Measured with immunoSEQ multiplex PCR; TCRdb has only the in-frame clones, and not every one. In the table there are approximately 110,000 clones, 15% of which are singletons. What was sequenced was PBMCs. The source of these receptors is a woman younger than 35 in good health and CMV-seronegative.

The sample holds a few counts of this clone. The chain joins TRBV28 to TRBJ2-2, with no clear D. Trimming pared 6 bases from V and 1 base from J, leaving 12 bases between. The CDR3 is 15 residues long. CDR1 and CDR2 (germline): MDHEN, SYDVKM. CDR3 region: CASSSPWQNTGELFF. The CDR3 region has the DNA TGTGCCAGCAGCTCACCCTGGCAGAACACCGGGGAGCTGTTTTTT.

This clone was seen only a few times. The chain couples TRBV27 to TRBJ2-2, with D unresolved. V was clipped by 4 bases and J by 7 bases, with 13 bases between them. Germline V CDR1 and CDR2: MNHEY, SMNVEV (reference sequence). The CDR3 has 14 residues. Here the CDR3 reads CASSSGRLGGELFF. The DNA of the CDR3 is TGTGCCAGCAGTTCCGGAAGACTTGGCGGGGAGCTGTTTTTT.

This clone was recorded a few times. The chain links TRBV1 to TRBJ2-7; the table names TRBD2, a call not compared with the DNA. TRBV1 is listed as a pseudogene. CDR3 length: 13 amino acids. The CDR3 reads CTSTWDYTYEQYF. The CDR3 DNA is TGCACCAGCACTTGGGACTACACCTACGAGCAGTACTTC.

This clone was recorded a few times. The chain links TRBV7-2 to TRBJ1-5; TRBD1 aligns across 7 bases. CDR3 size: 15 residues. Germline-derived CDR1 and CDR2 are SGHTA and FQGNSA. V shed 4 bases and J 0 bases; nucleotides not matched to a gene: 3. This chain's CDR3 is CASSSTGDSNQPQHF. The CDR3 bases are TGTGCCAGCAGCTCAACAGGGGATAGCAATCAGCCCCAGCATTTT.

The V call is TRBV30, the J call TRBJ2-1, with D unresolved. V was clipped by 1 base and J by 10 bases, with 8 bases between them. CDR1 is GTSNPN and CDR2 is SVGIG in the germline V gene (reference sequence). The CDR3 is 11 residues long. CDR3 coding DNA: TGTGCCTGGAGTGAAAGAGGCGAGCAGTTCTTC. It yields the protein CAWSERGEQFF.

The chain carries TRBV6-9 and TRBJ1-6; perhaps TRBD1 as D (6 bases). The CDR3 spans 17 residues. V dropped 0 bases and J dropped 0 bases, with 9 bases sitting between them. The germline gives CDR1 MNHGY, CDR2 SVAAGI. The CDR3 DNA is TGTGCCAGCAGTTATTCGCGGACAGCCTCCTATAATTCACCCCTCCACTTT. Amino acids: CASSYSRTASYNSPLHF.

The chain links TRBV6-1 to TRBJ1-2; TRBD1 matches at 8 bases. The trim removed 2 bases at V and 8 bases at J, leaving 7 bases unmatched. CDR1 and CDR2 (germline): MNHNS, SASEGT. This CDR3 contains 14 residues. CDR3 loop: CASSENQGAGGYTF. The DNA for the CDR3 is TGTGCCAGCAGTGAAAACCAGGGGGCTGGGGGCTACACCTTC.

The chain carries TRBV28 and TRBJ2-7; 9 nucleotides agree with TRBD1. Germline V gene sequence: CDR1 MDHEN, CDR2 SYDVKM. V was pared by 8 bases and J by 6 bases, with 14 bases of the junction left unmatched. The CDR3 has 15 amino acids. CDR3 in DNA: TGTGCCAGCCGAATAACGGGACAGGGTTTTGGCGAGCAGTACTTC. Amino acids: CASRITGQGFGEQYF.

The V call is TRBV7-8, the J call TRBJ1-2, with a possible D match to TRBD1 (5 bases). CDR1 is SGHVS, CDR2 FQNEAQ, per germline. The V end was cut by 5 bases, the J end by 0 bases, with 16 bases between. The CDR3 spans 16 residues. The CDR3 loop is CASSARGGAPNYGYTF. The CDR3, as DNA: TGTGCCAGCAGCGCCCGTGGTGGGGCCCCTAACTATGGCTACACCTTC.

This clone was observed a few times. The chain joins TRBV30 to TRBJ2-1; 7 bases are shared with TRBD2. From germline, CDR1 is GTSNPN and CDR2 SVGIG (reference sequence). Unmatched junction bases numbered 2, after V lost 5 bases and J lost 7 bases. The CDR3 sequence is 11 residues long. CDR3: CAWDSGNEQFF. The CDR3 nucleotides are TGTGCCTGGGATAGCGGGAATGAGCAGTTCTTC. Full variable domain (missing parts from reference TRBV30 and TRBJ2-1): SQTIHQWPATLVQPVGSPLSLECTVEGTSNPNLYWYRQAAGRGLQLLFYSVGIGQISSEVPQNLSASRPQDRQFILSSKKLLLSDSGFYLCAWDSGNEQFFGPGTRLTVL.

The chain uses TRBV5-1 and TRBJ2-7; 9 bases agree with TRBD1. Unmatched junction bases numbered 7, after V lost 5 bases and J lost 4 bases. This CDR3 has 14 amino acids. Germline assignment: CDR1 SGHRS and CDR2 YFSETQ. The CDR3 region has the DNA TGCGCCAGCAGGTCCGGGACAGGGCGGTACGAGCAGTACTTC. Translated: CASRSGTGRYEQYF.

The CDR3, as DNA: TGCGCCAGCAGCCTTCTGGGAGGGGAGCCCCAGCATTTT. Residues: CASSLLGGEPQHF. V gene TRBV4-1 combines with J gene TRBJ1-5; D perhaps matches TRBD1 (5 bases). There are 13 residues in the CDR3. Looked up from germline, CDR1 is MGHRA and CDR2 is YSYEKL. The V end lost 4 bases, the J end lost 8 bases, and 12 bases lay between the germline ends.

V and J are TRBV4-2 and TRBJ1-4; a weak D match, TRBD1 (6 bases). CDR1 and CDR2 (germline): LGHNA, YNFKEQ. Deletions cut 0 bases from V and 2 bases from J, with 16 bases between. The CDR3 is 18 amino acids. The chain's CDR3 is CASSQDGEGVGTNEKLFF. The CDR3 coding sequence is TGTGCCAGCAGCCAAGATGGGGAGGGGGTAGGCACTAATGAAAAACTGTTTTTT.

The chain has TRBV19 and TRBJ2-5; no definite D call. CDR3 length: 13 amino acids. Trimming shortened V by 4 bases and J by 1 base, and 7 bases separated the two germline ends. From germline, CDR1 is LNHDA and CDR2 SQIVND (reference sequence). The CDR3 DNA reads TGTGCCAGTAGTAAACAAATCCAAGAGACCCAGTACTTC. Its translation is CASSKQIQETQYF.

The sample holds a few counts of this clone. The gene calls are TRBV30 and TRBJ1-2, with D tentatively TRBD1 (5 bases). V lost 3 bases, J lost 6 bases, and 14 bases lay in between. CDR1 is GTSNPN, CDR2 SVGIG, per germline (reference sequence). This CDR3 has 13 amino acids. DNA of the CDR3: TGTGCCTGGAGGGGCGCGGGGCTAGATGGCTACACCTTC. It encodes CAWRGAGLDGYTF.

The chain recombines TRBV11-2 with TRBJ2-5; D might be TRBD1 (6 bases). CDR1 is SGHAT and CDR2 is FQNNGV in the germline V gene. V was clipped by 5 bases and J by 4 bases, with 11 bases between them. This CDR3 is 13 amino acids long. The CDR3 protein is CASSRNRVETQYF. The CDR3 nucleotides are TGTGCCAGCAGCCGAAACAGGGTAGAGACCCAGTACTTC.

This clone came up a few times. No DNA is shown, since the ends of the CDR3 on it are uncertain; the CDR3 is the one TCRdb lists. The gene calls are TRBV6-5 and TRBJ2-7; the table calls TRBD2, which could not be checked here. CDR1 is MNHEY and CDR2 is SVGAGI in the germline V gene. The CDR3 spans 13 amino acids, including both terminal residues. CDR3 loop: CASSSSGGREQYF.

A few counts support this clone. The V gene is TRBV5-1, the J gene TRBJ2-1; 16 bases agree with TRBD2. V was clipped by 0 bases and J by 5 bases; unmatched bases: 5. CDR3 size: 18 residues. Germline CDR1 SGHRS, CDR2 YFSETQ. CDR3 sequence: CASSLAGTSGRAHNEQFF. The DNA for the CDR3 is TGCGCCAGCAGCTTGGCGGGGACTAGCGGGAGGGCCCACAATGAGCAGTTCTTC.

The CDR3: CASKGQVAGYGYTF. The CDR3 DNA sequence: TGCGCCAGCAAGGGACAGGTCGCCGGGTATGGCTACACCTTC. This chain joins TRBV10-1 and TRBJ1-2; TRBD1 matches at 8 bases. The germline gives CDR1 WNHNN, CDR2 SYGVQD (reference sequence). The V and J ends lost 7 bases and 5 bases, in that order; junction bases with no gene match: 9. The CDR3 runs 14 residues.

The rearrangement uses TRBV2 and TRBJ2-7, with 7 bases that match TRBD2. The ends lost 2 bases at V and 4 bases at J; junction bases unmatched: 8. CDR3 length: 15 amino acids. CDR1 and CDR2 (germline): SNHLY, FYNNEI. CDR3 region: CASSELSGDLYEQYF. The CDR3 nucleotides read TGTGCCAGCAGTGAATTAAGCGGGGATCTATACGAGCAGTACTTC.

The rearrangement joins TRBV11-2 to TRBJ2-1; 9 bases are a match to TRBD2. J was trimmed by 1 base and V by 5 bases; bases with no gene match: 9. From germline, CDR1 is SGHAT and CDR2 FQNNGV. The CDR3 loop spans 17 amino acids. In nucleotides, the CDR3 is TGTGCCAGCAGCGCTCCTGGGCGGGGGGGTTCCTACAATGAGCAGTTCTTC. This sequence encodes CASSAPGRGGSYNEQFF. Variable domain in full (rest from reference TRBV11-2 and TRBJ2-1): EAGVAQSPRYKIIEKRQSVAFWCNPISGHATLYWYQQILGQGPKLLIQFQNNGVVDDSQLPKDRFSAERLKGVDSTLKIQPAKLEDSAVYLCASSAPGRGGSYNEQFFGPGTRLTVL.

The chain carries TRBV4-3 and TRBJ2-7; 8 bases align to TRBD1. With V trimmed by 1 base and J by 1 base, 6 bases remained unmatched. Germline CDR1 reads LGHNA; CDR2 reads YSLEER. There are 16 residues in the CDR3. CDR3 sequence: CASSQASRDRSYEQYF. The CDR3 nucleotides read TGCGCCAGCAGCCAAGCCTCCAGGGACAGGTCCTACGAGCAGTACTTC.

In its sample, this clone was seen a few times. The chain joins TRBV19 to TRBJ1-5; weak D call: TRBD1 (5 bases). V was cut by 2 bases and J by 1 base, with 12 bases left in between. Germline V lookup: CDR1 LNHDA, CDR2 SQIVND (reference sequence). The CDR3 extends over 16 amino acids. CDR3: CASSIQGVASNQPQHF. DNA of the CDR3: TGTGCCAGTAGTATACAAGGGGTCGCCAGCAATCAGCCCCAGCATTTT.

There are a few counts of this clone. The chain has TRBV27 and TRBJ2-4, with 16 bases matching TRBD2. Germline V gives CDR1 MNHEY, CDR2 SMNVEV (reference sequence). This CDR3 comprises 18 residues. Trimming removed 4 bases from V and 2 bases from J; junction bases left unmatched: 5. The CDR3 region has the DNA TGTGCCAGCAGTTCCACGGGACTAGCGGGAGGGTCCAAAAACATTCAGTACTTC. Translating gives CASSSTGLAGGSKNIQYF.

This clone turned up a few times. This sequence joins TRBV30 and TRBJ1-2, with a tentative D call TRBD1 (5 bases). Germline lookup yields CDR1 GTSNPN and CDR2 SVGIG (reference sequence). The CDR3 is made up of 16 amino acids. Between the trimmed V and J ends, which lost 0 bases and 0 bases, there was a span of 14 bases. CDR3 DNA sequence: TGTGCCTGGAGTGTGTGGAGGGGACGCTCTAACTATGGCTACACCTTC. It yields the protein CAWSVWRGRSNYGYTF.

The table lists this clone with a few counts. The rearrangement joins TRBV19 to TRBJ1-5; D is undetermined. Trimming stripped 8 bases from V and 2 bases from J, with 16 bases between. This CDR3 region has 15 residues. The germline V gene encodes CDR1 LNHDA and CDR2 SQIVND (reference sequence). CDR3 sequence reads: CASWSRSSGNQPQHF. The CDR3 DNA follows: TGTGCCAGTTGGTCGCGGAGCAGTGGCAATCAGCCCCAGCATTTT.

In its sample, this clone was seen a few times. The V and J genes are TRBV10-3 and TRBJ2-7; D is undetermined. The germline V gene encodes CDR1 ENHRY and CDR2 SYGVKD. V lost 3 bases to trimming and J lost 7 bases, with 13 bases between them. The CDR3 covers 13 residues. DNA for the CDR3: TGTGCCATCAGTGATGTCCCCTCCGGGGAGCAGTACTTC. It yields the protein CAISDVPSGEQYF.